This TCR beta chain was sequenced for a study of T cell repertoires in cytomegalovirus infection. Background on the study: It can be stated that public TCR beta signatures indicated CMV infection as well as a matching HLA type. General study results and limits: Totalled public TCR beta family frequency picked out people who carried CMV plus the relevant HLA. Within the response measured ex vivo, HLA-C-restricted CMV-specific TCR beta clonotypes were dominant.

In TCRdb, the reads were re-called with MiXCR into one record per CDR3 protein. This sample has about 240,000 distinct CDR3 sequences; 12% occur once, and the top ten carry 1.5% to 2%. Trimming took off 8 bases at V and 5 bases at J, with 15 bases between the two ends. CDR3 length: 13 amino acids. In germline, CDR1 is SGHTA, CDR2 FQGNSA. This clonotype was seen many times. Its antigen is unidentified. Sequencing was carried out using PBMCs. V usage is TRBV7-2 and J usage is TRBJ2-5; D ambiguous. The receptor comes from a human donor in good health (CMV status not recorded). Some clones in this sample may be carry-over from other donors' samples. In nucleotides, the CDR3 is TGTGCCAGCGGGGTTAAGGCGGAGGAGACCCAGTACTTC. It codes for CASGVKAEETQYF.